This T cell receptor beta chain came from a study of a mutant IDH1 vaccine in newly diagnosed glioma. Background on the study: Scheduled for weeks 1, 3, 5, 7, 11, 15, 19 and 23, eight vaccinations were given to patients. Most had both radiotherapy and temozolomide beforehand; others had only one. Of treated patients, around 62% were men and roughly 40% women, averaging roughly 40 years.

Looked up from germline, CDR1 is MNHEY and CDR2 is SMNVEV (reference sequence). V was pared by 5 bases and J by 1 base, with 10 bases of the junction left unmatched. CDR3 length: 19 residues. The method was immunoSEQ multiplex PCR; TCRdb's version includes in-frame clones alone and lacks a portion of them. The table records 55,000 or so clones, around 80% of them present only once. Notes on this clone: The antigen is unknown.

Stated time point: week 23, last vaccination. The vaccine gave 300 ug of a 20-mer mutant IDH1 peptide subcutaneously per dose. The sample consisted of PBMCs, taken from a glioma patient whose treatment included an IDH1 peptide vaccine. This clonotype originated in a man aged 35-49 years with glioma. The V call is TRBV27, the J call TRBJ2-3; 15 bases agree with TRBD2. The chain's CDR3 is CASSPGTSGGPFGTDTQYF. CDR3 bases: TGTGCCAGCAGTCCCGGGACTAGCGGGGGGCCTTTCGGCACAGATACGCAGTATTTT.